The present TCR beta chain was sequenced within a study of blood T cell repertoires in COVID-19 (dated by TCRdb to the early 2020s). Broadly, across the study: Collaborator samples came from the United States, Italy and Spain and covered acute and convalescent phases of COVID-19. The prospective study material was composed of cDNA or gDNA derived from T cells, B-cell-depleted T cells, or PBMCs. Subjects who had been exposed to COVID-19, were actively infected with it, or had recovered from it provided the deeply sampled blood TCRbeta repertoires that made up the dataset. A freely available public database, intended as a resource for researchers studying the immune response to SARS-CoV-2, is where the repertoires were released. The samples were drawn from two sources: the first 160 participants of the ongoing ImmuneRACE study, and 950 to 1,500 subjects contributed by 6 global collaborators. Sample metadata almost always included a de-identified subject ID, COVID-19 status, age in years and sex. Where available, HLA class I and class II types were obtained from metadata supplied by the sample provider rather than from assay-based typing.

TCRbeta CDR3 regions were amplified from genomic DNA using the immunoSEQ Assay, a bias-controlled multiplex PCR. The source study handled its data this way. The number of nucleated cells in each sample was estimated by amplification of reference gene primers within the assay. Sequence reads were collapsed and filtered to measure the absolute abundance of every unique TCRbeta CDR3 rearrangement. For each sample, productive Simpson clonality was calculated as the square root of Simpson's diversity index across productive rearrangements. Here the immuneACCESS table is served through TCRdb, limited to in-frame sequences with V and J called. Missing clones are a known gap in these copies; in checked studies unresolved V genes cover under half, and the rest lacks a known reason. V, J and clone size are those of that table, while D and trimming were read from the DNA. This sample lists 300,000 to 350,000 clones; about 90% were detected once. More than 1% of the sample lies in the top ten.

Enrolling through a virtual design, the prospective study's participants ranged in age from roughly 18 to 95 years and lived across roughly 24 United States geographic areas. To assign participants to cohorts, the prospective study relied on clinical history that participants themselves reported in a screening survey and a study questionnaire. Recovered participants in ImmuneRACE Cohort 3 were defined as having two consecutive negative NP/OP PCR tests, clearance from a healthcare professional, or resolution of symptoms. In the prospective study, whole blood, serum and a nasopharyngeal or oropharyngeal swab were collected from each participant by mobile phlebotomists. Additional blood draws and questionnaires over an approximately two-month period could optionally be provided by prospective study participants. Prospective study blood samples were shipped either frozen or at room temperature before DNA extraction.

The study at large found these results: Clinical and demographic metadata were provided uncurated, with the amount varying by source and participant.

Details on this clone: Its target antigen remains unknown. Within one base of it there is no much larger clone, and no base qualities were kept.

CDR3 length: 15 amino acids, cysteine to phenylalanine. Solely the CDR3 DNA is kept, with 45 bases framed from the first base. CDR1 is given as SNHLY and CDR2 as FYNNEI, both from the germline V gene. Trimming at the junction amounts to 5 bases on V and 1 base on J, and the germline ends lie 12 bases apart. Sequenced: PBMCs or T cells enriched from blood (not recorded which). The rearrangement joined TRBV2 to TRBJ1-5; matching of 5 bases hints at TRBD1 as the D gene. The sequence derives from a woman in her 30s who had recovered from COVID-19. The DNA sequence is as follows: TGTGCCAGCAGTACCGAACAGGCCAGCAATCAGCCCCAGCATTTT. Translated, it reads CASSTEQASNQPQHF.